The clone carrying this T cell receptor (beta chain) was seen a single time. The data were produced by immunoSEQ multiplex PCR, yet TCRdb's version contains in-frame clones alone and is incomplete. The profile shows approximately 85,000 clones, about 89% of them singletons. This entry comes from a study of control samples from healthy donors and cancer patients. CDR1 and CDR2 (germline): MDHEN, SYDVKM. V lost 6 bases and J lost 4; bases outside the gene matches: 4. The CDR3 contains 13 residues. The specimen was blood. This sequence was found in a woman aged 55-70 years in good health. The chain recombines TRBV28 with TRBJ1-2; 8 nucleotides agree with TRBD1. CDR3 loop: CASRFDRGYGYTF. The CDR3 bases are TGTGCCAGCAGGTTCGACAGGGGCTATGGCTACACCTTC.